Listed below are T cell receptor beta chains from one sample, sequenced in a study of blood T cell repertoires in COVID-19. Produced via immunoSEQ multiplex PCR; TCRdb's table is partial and in-frame only. The sample has approximately 260,000 clones, under 90% seen once. The specimen was PBMCs or T cells enriched from blood (not recorded which). The receptors derive from a man aged 25-45 years with acute COVID-19. Both conserved end residues are part of each CDR3. Fields, in order: J gene, clone size, D gene, V gene, CDR3 DNA, CDR3 protein. A D gene is named only where the DNA matches it firmly. Rows may omit the clone size; those that give it use once, few, many or a size class.

TRBJ2-1,few,NA,TRBV24-1,TGTGCCACCAGTGATCATAGGGGAGGCTCCTACAATGAGCAGTTCTTC,CATSDHRGGSYNEQFF
TRBJ2-3,once,TRBD2,TRBV7-3,TGTGCCAGCAGCTTCAGAGCGGGAAATACAGATACGCAGTATTTT,CASSFRAGNTDTQYF
TRBJ1-5,NA,NA,TRBV4-1,TGCGCCAGCAGCCAAGATCGGGAGGATCAGCCCCAGCATTTT,CASSQDREDQPQHF
TRBJ2-1,NA,TRBD2,TRBV2,TGTGCCAGCATTAATAGCGGGATTGGTGAGGAGCAGTTCTTC,CASINSGIGEEQFF
TRBJ2-1,NA,TRBD2,TRBV6-4,TGTGCCAGCAGTGACGCGGCGGGAGCGTACAATGAGCAGTTCTTC,CASSDAAGAYNEQFF
TRBJ1-5,NA,NA,TRBV5-8,TGTGCCAGCAGATCCTCTCTGCGTGGCAATCAGCCCCAGCATTTT,CASRSSLRGNQPQHF
TRBJ2-5,NA,NA,TRBV2,TGTGCCAGCAGTGAGGCGGGGGCGGTTGGCGAGACCCAGTACTTC,CASSEAGAVGETQYF
TRBJ2-1,NA,TRBD1,TRBV29-1,TGCAGCGTTGTCCCGGGACAGGGTGGAGACAATGAGCAGTTCTTC,CSVVPGQGGDNEQFF
TRBJ1-4,NA,NA,TRBV28,TGTGCCAGCAGTTACCCCACCGTGCAGCGAGAGGCTGAAAAACTGTTTTTT,CASSYPTVQREAEKLFF
TRBJ1-1,once,NA,TRBV6-1,TGTGCCAGCAGTGAATCTCGCCCAGGAGGGAGAGCTTTCTTT,CASSESRPGGRAFF
TRBJ1-5,NA,NA,TRBV27,TGTGCCAGCAGTCCCTCGAGAAATCAGCCCCAGCATTTT,CASSPSRNQPQHF
TRBJ2-2,once,NA,TRBV5-1,TGTGCCAGCAGCTTGGTCAGGGGTTTCTCCGAGGAGCTGTTTTTT,CASSLVRGFSEELFF
TRBJ1-1,few,TRBD1,TRBV9,TGTGCCAGCAGCGTCGACAGGGCGGGGACTGAAGCTTTCTTT,CASSVDRAGTEAFF
TRBJ1-1,NA,TRBD1,TRBV10-3,TGTGCCATCAGTGCGCCGGGACAGGGGACCACTGAAGCTTTCTTT,CAISAPGQGTTEAFF
TRBJ1-1,NA,NA,TRBV7-9,TGTGCCAGCAGCCTCCAAGCGGTAAACACTGAAGCTTTCTTT,CASSLQAVNTEAFF
TRBJ2-4,NA,NA,TRBV3-1/TRBV3-2,TGTGCCAGCAGCCAAGGCGCCTTCCCTTTGGACATTCAGTACTTC,CASSQGAFPLDIQYF
TRBJ2-3,NA,TRBD2,TRBV9,TGTGCCAGCAGCGTAGTTGGGGGGGACCCCACAGATACGCAGTATTTT,CASSVVGGDPTDTQYF
TRBJ1-2,NA,NA,TRBV4-1,TGCGCCAGCAGCCAAGTCGATGGAGCTAACTATGGCTACACCTTC,CASSQVDGANYGYTF
TRBJ1-1,NA,NA,TRBV3-1/TRBV3-2,TGTGCCAGCAGTCTTTCCCTTGCTGAAGCTTTCTTT,CASSLSLAEAFF
TRBJ2-3,many,TRBD2,TRBV15,TGTGCCACCAGCAGCGACGGGGGGGGAGCGGATACGCAGTATTTT,CATSSDGGGADTQYF